These 17 T cell receptor beta chains share one sample of origin, sequenced in a study of blood T cell repertoires in COVID-19. Libraries were prepared by immunoSEQ multiplex PCR; TCRdb keeps only in-frame clonotypes and omits some of them. The sample carries roughly 400,000 clones, roughly 89% recorded once. The source material was PBMCs or T cells enriched from blood (not recorded which). These receptors originate from a woman in her 50s who had recovered from COVID-19.

The chain employs TRBV14 and TRBJ1-1, with D hard to call. The V end lost 1 base, the J end lost 3 bases, and 9 bases lay between the germline ends. The CDR3 has 14 residues. Looked up from germline, CDR1 is SGHDN and CDR2 is FVKESK. As DNA, the CDR3 is TGTGCCAGCAGCCAAGGAGCCCGGGACACTGAAGCTTTCTTT. Encoded protein: CASSQGARDTEAFF.

The rearrangement links TRBV16 to TRBJ2-7; TRBD2 matches 15 bases. CDR3 length equals 15 residues. V lost 2 bases, J lost 6 bases, and 2 bases stayed unmatched. The germline gives CDR1 KGHSY, CDR2 FQNENV. CDR3 protein: CASSQGLAGGREQYF. The CDR3 DNA reads TGTGCCAGCAGCCAAGGACTAGCGGGGGGGCGCGAGCAGTACTTC.

This chain links TRBV19 with TRBJ1-1, with D hard to call. The CDR3 sequence is 13 residues long. Germline assignment: CDR1 LNHDA and CDR2 SQIVND (reference sequence). Trimming took off 7 bases at V and 4 bases at J, with 13 bases between the two ends. For the CDR3, the DNA is TGTGCCAGTACCGCCTCAGTTCTCACTGAAGCTTTCTTT. Its protein is CASTASVLTEAFF.

This clone was recorded once. The V gene is TRBV11-2, the J gene TRBJ2-1; D not resolved. CDR1 and CDR2 (germline): SGHAT, FQNNGV. CDR3 size: 13 residues. Trimming removed 2 bases from V and 3 bases from J, with 5 bases in between. The CDR3 loop is CASSLPVYNEQFF. CDR3 nucleotide sequence: TGTGCCAGCAGCTTACCAGTCTACAATGAGCAGTTCTTC.

The genes are TRBV25-1 and TRBJ2-3; TRBD2 agrees at 7 bases. The CDR3 spans 17 residues. Per the germline V gene, CDR1 is MGHDK and CDR2 is SYGVNS. Germline trimming cut 0 bases from V and 2 bases from J; bases unmatched to any gene: 8. CDR3 bases: TGTGCCAGCAGTGAATACCTCCCCGGGGGGTTCACAGATACGCAGTATTTT. The encoded protein is CASSEYLPGGFTDTQYF. The whole variable domain, remainder taken from reference TRBV25-1 and TRBJ2-3, is EADIYQTPRYLVIGTGKKITLECSQTMGHDKMYWYQQDPGMELHLIHYSYGVNSTEKGDLSSESTVSRIRTEHFPLTLESARPSHTSQYLCASSEYLPGGFTDTQYFGPGTRLTVL.

The genes are TRBV3-1 (or the pseudogene TRBV3-2) and TRBJ1-4, with unresolved D. This CDR3 has 13 amino acids. The ends were cut back, 1 base at V and 14 bases at J, with 14 bases in the middle. Germline CDR1 LGHDT, CDR2 YNNKEL (reference sequence). The CDR3 region has the DNA TGTGCCAGCAGCCAAGCCCCAGAATTGATGCTGTTTTTT. Its translation is CASSQAPELMLFF.

The chain combines TRBV12-3 or TRBV12-4 with TRBJ1-1; D is unresolved. The V end was cut by 7 bases, the J end by 5 bases, with 14 bases between. This CDR3 spans 13 amino acids. CDR3 in amino acids: CASTMEVETEAFF. The CDR3 DNA follows: TGTGCCAGCACCATGGAGGTGGAAACTGAAGCTTTCTTT.

V is TRBV6-6 and J is TRBJ2-3, with 9 bases aligning to TRBD2. The junction had 7 bases not matched to a gene; V was cut back by 6 bases and J by 3 bases. CDR3 length: 15 amino acids. Per the germline V gene, CDR1 is MNHNY and CDR2 is SVGAGI (reference sequence). For the CDR3, the DNA is TGTGCCAGCAGCCCCGGGACTAGCTTGACAGATACGCAGTATTTT. Its translation is CASSPGTSLTDTQYF.

The chain carries TRBV5-4 and TRBJ2-7; 14 bases align to TRBD2. Germline CDR1 and CDR2: SGHNT and YYREEE (reference sequence). The CDR3 consists of 17 residues. After removal of 4 bases from V and 1 base from J, the junction contained 7 bases not matched to a gene. The CDR3 loop is CASSIGLAGGASYEQYF. CDR3 DNA: TGTGCCAGCAGCATAGGACTAGCGGGGGGAGCTTCCTACGAGCAGTACTTC.

The V call is TRBV7-8, the J call TRBJ2-6; D gene ambiguous. The CDR3 is 15 residues long. Looked up from germline, CDR1 is SGHVS and CDR2 is FQNEAQ. The V end lost 2 bases, the J end lost 2 bases, and 7 bases lay between the germline ends. CDR3 sequence: CASSLSSAGANVLTF. CDR3 DNA: TGTGCCAGCAGCTTATCGTCAGCTGGGGCCAACGTCCTGACTTTC.

The table lists this clone with a few counts. Here the CDR3 reads CASSLLAGLLGSTDTQYF. The DNA of the CDR3 is TGTGCCAGCAGCTTACTAGCGGGGCTCCTCGGGAGCACAGATACGCAGTATTTT. The V and J genes are TRBV5-6 and TRBJ2-3, with 10 bases matching TRBD2. The CDR3 sequence is 18 residues long. CDR1 and CDR2 from the germline V gene are SGHDT and YYEEEE. The ends lost 2 bases at V and 0 bases at J; junction bases unmatched: 9.

The rearrangement joins TRBV2 to TRBJ2-1; a possible D gene is TRBD2 (6 bases). The germline V and J ends were trimmed by 5 bases and 8 bases, with 7 bases remaining between them. CDR1 and CDR2 (germline): SNHLY, FYNNEI. The CDR3 is made up of 11 amino acids. CDR3 DNA: TGTGCCAGCAGTCCGGGGGATGAGCAGTTCTTC. It specifies CASSPGDEQFF.

The gene calls are TRBV11-2 and TRBJ2-2; TRBD2 is a possible D gene (5 bases). V lost 1 base, J lost 4 bases, and 13 bases lay in between. CDR3 size: 16 residues. The germline V gene has CDR1 SGHAT and CDR2 FQNNGV. The CDR3 coding sequence is TGTGCCAGCAGCTTAGTCGGCCAAGGAGGCACCGGGGAGCTGTTTTTT. Translated: CASSLVGQGGTGELFF. The complete variable domain, with remaining parts taken from reference TRBV11-2 and TRBJ2-2, reads EAGVAQSPRYKIIEKRQSVAFWCNPISGHATLYWYQQILGQGPKLLIQFQNNGVVDDSQLPKDRFSAERLKGVDSTLKIQPAKLEDSAVYLCASSLVGQGGTGELFFGEGSRLTVL.

This clone was seen at least ten times. This chain connects TRBV19 to TRBJ1-6, with TRBD1 identical over 11 bases. Germline assignment: CDR1 LNHDA and CDR2 SQIVND (reference sequence). The V gene end was trimmed by 7 bases and the J gene end by 10 bases; junction bases not matched to a gene: 12. The CDR3 has 16 residues. This chain's CDR3 is CASTQRGRDRGSPLHF. The CDR3 nucleotides are TGTGCCAGTACCCAGAGGGGGCGGGACAGGGGGTCACCCCTCCACTTT.

This rearrangement joins TRBV7-9 to TRBJ1-5; the D is unclear. The germline CDR1 and CDR2 sequences are SEHNR and FQNEAQ (reference sequence). Trimming shortened V by 5 bases and J by 3 bases, and 11 bases separated the two germline ends. The CDR3 has 14 amino acids. The CDR3 bases are TGTGCCAGCAGCACCGCACAATTCAATCAGCCCCAGCATTTT. Its protein product is CASSTAQFNQPQHF.

This chain links TRBV6-5 with TRBJ1-1, with D possibly TRBD1 on 6 matching bases. V lost 6 bases, J lost 3 bases, and 14 bases lay in between. The CDR3 is 14 residues long. CDR1 and CDR2 from the germline V gene are MNHEY and SVGAGI. The CDR3 reads CASRLAGADTEAFF. In DNA form, the CDR3 reads TGTGCCAGCAGACTGGCAGGGGCTGACACTGAAGCTTTCTTT.

The chain is built from TRBV4-1 and TRBJ2-7; possible D gene TRBD2, 6 bases. This CDR3 is built from 15 residues. Germline CDR1 and CDR2: MGHRA and YSYEKL. V was cut by 0 bases and J by 0 bases, with 9 bases left in between. In nucleotides, the CDR3 is TGCGCCAGCAGCCAAGATGGGGGGAGCTCCTACGAGCAGTACTTC. This codes for CASSQDGGSSYEQYF.